Listed below are T cell receptor beta chains from one sample, sequenced in a study of cytomegalovirus exposure and HLA in healthy donors. Sequencing was performed with immunoSEQ multiplex PCR; in TCRdb, only in-frame clones are kept and a portion is missing. The data show over 250,000 clones, about nine tenths seen once. Sequences were obtained from PBMCs. The receptors originated from a man aged 40-55 years in good health and CMV-seropositive. CDR3s include the opening cysteine and the closing phenylalanine or tryptophan. D genes are given only for firm matches. Only part of the rows carry a size: once, few, many, or a class if the clone is expanded.

v_gene: TRBV7-2
abundance: once
j_gene: TRBJ2-1
d_gene: TRBD2
CDR3nt: TGTGCCAGCAACCGGGCGGCGACTAGCGGAGACAATGAGCAGTTCTTC
CDR3aa: CASNRAATSGDNEQFF

v_gene: TRBV7-9
abundance: .
j_gene: TRBJ2-2
d_gene: TRBD2
CDR3nt: TGTGCCAGCAGACCGGGACTAGCGGATATGAACACCGGGGAGCTGTTTTTT
CDR3aa: CASRPGLADMNTGELFF

v_gene: TRBV29-1
abundance: .
j_gene: TRBJ2-5
d_gene: TRBD2
CDR3nt: TGCAGCGTTGGGACTAGCGGGAAAGAGACCCAGTACTTC
CDR3aa: CSVGTSGKETQYF

v_gene: TRBV2
abundance: .
j_gene: TRBJ1-2
d_gene: TRBD1
CDR3nt: TGTGCCAGCAGTGAAAGACAGGGAAACATCTATGGCTACACCTTC
CDR3aa: CASSERQGNIYGYTF

v_gene: TRBV18
abundance: .
j_gene: TRBJ2-1
d_gene: .
CDR3nt: TGTGCCAGCTCACCATTCCAACGGGAGCAGTTCTTC
CDR3aa: CASSPFQREQFF

v_gene: TRBV6-5
abundance: .
j_gene: TRBJ2-5
d_gene: TRBD2
CDR3nt: TGTGCCAGCAGTTACTTTGCTAGCGGGGGAGAAGAGACCCAGTACTTC
CDR3aa: CASSYFASGGEETQYF

v_gene: TRBV5-4
abundance: .
j_gene: TRBJ2-2
d_gene: .
CDR3nt: TGTGCCAGCAGCTTATCCAGAGGAGGGACCGGGGAGCTGTTTTTT
CDR3aa: CASSLSRGGTGELFF

v_gene: TRBV4-3
abundance: .
j_gene: TRBJ1-3
d_gene: TRBD1
CDR3nt: TGCGCCAGCAGCCAAGATATTGACCCGGGACAGCAATCTCTCTTCTCTGGAAACACCATATATTTT
CDR3aa: CASSQDIDPGQQSLFSGNTIYF

v_gene: TRBV25-1
abundance: .
j_gene: TRBJ1-2
d_gene: .
CDR3nt: TGTGCCAGCAGTGATCAATTAACGGGAGGCTACACCTTC
CDR3aa: CASSDQLTGGYTF

v_gene: TRBV11-1
abundance: .
j_gene: TRBJ2-1
d_gene: .
CDR3nt: TGTGCCAGCAGCTCGGACAGTCTTAGCTCCTACAATGAGCAGTTCTTC
CDR3aa: CASSSDSLSSYNEQFF

v_gene: TRBV6-1
abundance: .
j_gene: TRBJ1-5
d_gene: .
CDR3nt: TGTGCCAGCAGTGTTTGGCGGAATCAGCCCCAGCATTTT
CDR3aa: CASSVWRNQPQHF

v_gene: TRBV29-1
abundance: .
j_gene: TRBJ2-3
d_gene: .
CDR3nt: TGCAGCGTCCAACAGTTTGTGCTCGCAGATACGCAGTATTTT
CDR3aa: CSVQQFVLADTQYF

v_gene: TRBV4-2
abundance: .
j_gene: TRBJ2-1
d_gene: .
CDR3nt: TGTGCCAGCAGCCATATGGCTAGCGAGGATAGTGAGCAGTTCTTC
CDR3aa: CASSHMASEDSEQFF

v_gene: TRBV6-6
abundance: .
j_gene: TRBJ2-7
d_gene: TRBD2
CDR3nt: TGTGCCAGCAGTTACAGGACTAGAACCTACGAGCAGTACTTC
CDR3aa: CASSYRTRTYEQYF

v_gene: TRBV2
abundance: .
j_gene: TRBJ1-1
d_gene: .
CDR3nt: TGTGCCAGCAGTGAATTGGGGGGTCTGAACACTGAAGCTTTCTTT
CDR3aa: CASSELGGLNTEAFF

v_gene: TRBV7-3
abundance: few
j_gene: TRBJ1-1
d_gene: TRBD1
CDR3nt: TGTGCCAGTACCCTTTCAGGGGGCGTCGCTGAAGCTTTCTTT
CDR3aa: CASTLSGGVAEAFF

v_gene: TRBV7-8
abundance: .
j_gene: TRBJ1-5
d_gene: TRBD1
CDR3nt: TGTGCCAGCAGCTTAGACTCCCGTCAGGGGGCTAGTCAGCATTTT
CDR3aa: CASSLDSRQGASQHF

v_gene: TRBV18
abundance: .
j_gene: TRBJ2-7
d_gene: TRBD1
CDR3nt: TGTGCCAGCTCACCGGACCGGCTACAGGGGGCCTACGAGCAGTACTTC
CDR3aa: CASSPDRLQGAYEQYF

v_gene: TRBV4-1
abundance: .
j_gene: TRBJ2-1
d_gene: TRBD2
CDR3nt: TGCGCCAGCAGCCAACCGACTAGCGGGAGTTCGACTGAGCAGTTCTTC
CDR3aa: CASSQPTSGSSTEQFF

v_gene: TRBV7-9
abundance: few
j_gene: TRBJ2-1
d_gene: TRBD1
CDR3nt: TGTGCCAGCAGCCACACGTTCCGGGACAGGGGATACAATGAGCAGTTCTTC
CDR3aa: CASSHTFRDRGYNEQFF

v_gene: TRBV7-8
abundance: .
j_gene: TRBJ2-5
d_gene: TRBD2
CDR3nt: TGTGCCAGCAGCTTCCTAGCGGGAGGACGGGAGACCCAGTACTTC
CDR3aa: CASSFLAGGRETQYF

v_gene: TRBV29-1
abundance: few
j_gene: TRBJ1-2
d_gene: .
CDR3nt: TGCAGCGTTGAAGGTGCGGATAACTATGGCTACACCTTC
CDR3aa: CSVEGADNYGYTF

v_gene: TRBV5-1
abundance: .
j_gene: TRBJ2-2
d_gene: .
CDR3nt: TGCGCCAGCAGCTTGGTGGCGGGACTGAACACCGGGGAGCTGTTTTTT
CDR3aa: CASSLVAGLNTGELFF

v_gene: TRBV6-5
abundance: .
j_gene: TRBJ2-2
d_gene: .
CDR3nt: TGTGCCAGCAAGTCAGACTGGAACACCGGGGAGCTGTTTTTT
CDR3aa: CASKSDWNTGELFF

v_gene: TRBV9
abundance: .
j_gene: TRBJ1-4
d_gene: TRBD1
CDR3nt: TGTGCCAGCAGTCAGACAGGGATGGAGGAAAAACTGTTTTTT
CDR3aa: CASSQTGMEEKLFF

v_gene: TRBV27
abundance: .
j_gene: TRBJ2-2
d_gene: .
CDR3nt: TGTGCCAGCAGTGGGCTTGAGAGGGCGAACACCGGGGAGCTGTTTTTT
CDR3aa: CASSGLERANTGELFF

v_gene: TRBV7-7
abundance: .
j_gene: TRBJ2-1
d_gene: TRBD2
CDR3nt: TGTGCTAGCAGCACCGGGACTAACTCCTACAATGAGCAGTTCTTC
CDR3aa: CASSTGTNSYNEQFF

v_gene: TRBV7-7
abundance: .
j_gene: TRBJ2-5
d_gene: .
CDR3nt: TGTGCTAGCAGCTTAGGAATCAGGAACCAAGAGACCCAGTACTTC
CDR3aa: CASSLGIRNQETQYF

v_gene: TRBV5-1
abundance: .
j_gene: TRBJ2-6
d_gene: TRBD1
CDR3nt: TGCGCCAGCGATACCGGACAGGTTAGCTCTGGGGCCAACGTCCTGACTTTC
CDR3aa: CASDTGQVSSGANVLTF

v_gene: TRBV5-8
abundance: .
j_gene: TRBJ2-2
d_gene: TRBD1
CDR3nt: TGTGCCAGCAGCTTGTATCCCGGACAGGGGAACACCGGGGAGCTGTTTTTT
CDR3aa: CASSLYPGQGNTGELFF

v_gene: TRBV27
abundance: .
j_gene: TRBJ2-1
d_gene: TRBD2
CDR3nt: TGTGCCAGCAGTCAAGCTGACGCGGGAGTTCGTGAGCAGTTCTTC
CDR3aa: CASSQADAGVREQFF

v_gene: TRBV7-2
abundance: .
j_gene: TRBJ2-7
d_gene: TRBD1
CDR3nt: TGTGCCAGCAGCTTAGCCAGGGGGCTACCCTACGAGCAGTACTTC
CDR3aa: CASSLARGLPYEQYF

v_gene: TRBV9
abundance: .
j_gene: TRBJ2-1
d_gene: TRBD1
CDR3nt: TGTGCCAGCAGCGTAGAGCCAGGGGGAAGGAATGAGCAGCTCTTC
CDR3aa: CASSVEPGGRNEQLF

v_gene: TRBV5-4
abundance: .
j_gene: TRBJ2-7
d_gene: TRBD1
CDR3nt: TGTGCCAGCAGCACCAGGCCCGACAGGGTCTACGAGCAGTACTTC
CDR3aa: CASSTRPDRVYEQYF

v_gene: TRBV19
abundance: .
j_gene: TRBJ2-7
d_gene: TRBD1
CDR3nt: TGTGCCAGTAGTGGGGGACAGGGGCACCTGGGCGAGCAGTACTTC
CDR3aa: CASSGGQGHLGEQYF

v_gene: TRBV28
abundance: .
j_gene: TRBJ2-4
d_gene: .
CDR3nt: TGTGCCAGCACCCGATCACTTAAAAACATTCAGTACTTC
CDR3aa: CASTRSLKNIQYF

v_gene: TRBV19
abundance: .
j_gene: TRBJ1-4
d_gene: TRBD1
CDR3nt: TGTGCCAGTAGTTTGACAGGGGGTCAGGAAAAACTGTTTTTT
CDR3aa: CASSLTGGQEKLFF

v_gene: TRBV30
abundance: .
j_gene: TRBJ2-7
d_gene: .
CDR3nt: TGTGCCTGGAGCCCCGGAGGTCCCACCTACGAGCAGTACTTC
CDR3aa: CAWSPGGPTYEQYF

v_gene: TRBV6-4
abundance: .
j_gene: TRBJ2-1
d_gene: TRBD2
CDR3nt: TGTGCCAGCAGTTATAGCGGGAGCCACAATGAGCAGTTCTTC
CDR3aa: CASSYSGSHNEQFF

v_gene: TRBV14
abundance: .
j_gene: TRBJ2-1
d_gene: .
CDR3nt: TGTGCCAGCAGCCAATCACACTACAATGAGCAGTTCTTC
CDR3aa: CASSQSHYNEQFF

v_gene: TRBV29-1
abundance: .
j_gene: TRBJ2-7
d_gene: .
CDR3nt: TGCAGCGTAACGGACACCTACTCCTACGAGCAGTACTTC
CDR3aa: CSVTDTYSYEQYF

v_gene: TRBV27
abundance: .
j_gene: TRBJ2-6
d_gene: TRBD1
CDR3nt: TGTGCCAGCAGAACCGGGACAGGCTCTGGGGCCAACGTCCTGACTTTC
CDR3aa: CASRTGTGSGANVLTF

v_gene: TRBV6-6
abundance: .
j_gene: TRBJ1-2
d_gene: .
CDR3nt: TGTGCCAGCAGGACAGGTGGCTACACCTTC
CDR3aa: CASRTGGYTF

v_gene: TRBV11-2
abundance: .
j_gene: TRBJ2-2
d_gene: .
CDR3nt: TGTGCCAGCAGCTTAGGGGCGTCCGGGGAGCTGTTTTTT
CDR3aa: CASSLGASGELFF

v_gene: TRBV10-1
abundance: .
j_gene: TRBJ2-7
d_gene: .
CDR3nt: TGCGCCAGCAGTGCTCCTGGCAGAATTTACGAGCAGTACTTC
CDR3aa: CASSAPGRIYEQYF

v_gene: TRBV12-2
abundance: once
j_gene: TRBJ2-7
d_gene: .
CDR3nt: TGTGCAAGTCGCCCGGACTCCCGGAGCTCCTACGAGCAGTACTTC
CDR3aa: CASRPDSRSSYEQYF

v_gene: TRBV27
abundance: once
j_gene: TRBJ1-1
d_gene: .
CDR3nt: TGTGCCACCCAGACGGGGGTAGGAACTGAAGCTTTCTTT
CDR3aa: CATQTGVGTEAFF

v_gene: TRBV2
abundance: once
j_gene: TRBJ2-1
d_gene: TRBD2
CDR3nt: TGTGCCAGCAGTGAATCCCCCTTGGAGGGCGGGAGGGAGAATGAGCAGTTCTTC
CDR3aa: CASSESPLEGGRENEQFF

v_gene: TRBV28
abundance: .
j_gene: TRBJ1-3
d_gene: .
CDR3nt: TGTGCCAGCAGTTTACCCCTGGGGGGAGCTGGAAACACCATATATTTT
CDR3aa: CASSLPLGGAGNTIYF

v_gene: TRBV7-6
abundance: .
j_gene: TRBJ2-7
d_gene: TRBD2
CDR3nt: TGTGCCAGCAGCCTAATGGGAGGGGCCTCCACCTACGAGCAGTACTTC
CDR3aa: CASSLMGGASTYEQYF